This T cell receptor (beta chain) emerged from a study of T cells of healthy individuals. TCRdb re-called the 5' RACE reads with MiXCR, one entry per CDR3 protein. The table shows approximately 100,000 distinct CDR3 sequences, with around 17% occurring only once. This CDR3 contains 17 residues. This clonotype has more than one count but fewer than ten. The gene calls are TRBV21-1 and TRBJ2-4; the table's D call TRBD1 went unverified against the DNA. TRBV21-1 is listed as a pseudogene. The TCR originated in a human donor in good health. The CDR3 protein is CASSKAYRDEAKNIQYF. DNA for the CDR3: TGTGCCAGCAGCAAAGCATACAGGGACGAGGCCAAAAACATTCAGTACTTC.